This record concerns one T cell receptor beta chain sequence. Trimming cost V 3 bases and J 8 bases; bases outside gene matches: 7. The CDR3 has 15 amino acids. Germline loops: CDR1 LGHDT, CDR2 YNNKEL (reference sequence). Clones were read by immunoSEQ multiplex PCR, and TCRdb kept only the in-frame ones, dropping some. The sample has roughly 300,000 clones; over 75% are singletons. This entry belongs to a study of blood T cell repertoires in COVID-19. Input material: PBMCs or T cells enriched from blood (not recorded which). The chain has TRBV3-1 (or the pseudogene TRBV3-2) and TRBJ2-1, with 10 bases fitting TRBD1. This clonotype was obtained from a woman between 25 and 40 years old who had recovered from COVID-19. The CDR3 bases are TGTGCCAGCAGCCACTCCGGGACAGGGGCGTATGAGCAGTTCTTC. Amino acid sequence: CASSHSGTGAYEQFF.